The sequence of this TCR beta chain was determined in a study of shared clonotypes between healthy human individuals. General study findings and limits: Generally, naive subsets came out with larger estimated richness than memory subsets. The sampled material consisted only of blood, and tissue repertoires are likely to differ. Clonotype sharing among donors, it was expected, would be affected by sequencing depth.

The assay was immunoSEQ multiplex PCR, and TCRdb's table has in-frame clones only and misses some. The sample holds about 2.4 million clones, approximately 93% seen once. Germline V gene data show CDR1 as GTSNPN and CDR2 as SVGIG (reference sequence). The V gene lost 3 bases and the J gene lost 5 bases, with 15 bases spanning the gap. The CDR3 has 14 residues. Note on this clone: The target antigen is unknown.

Sequencing was carried out using naive CD4+ T cells from PBMCs. Subset in this sample: CD45RA+ positively selected. The gene calls are TRBV30 and TRBJ2-3; tentative D call: TRBD2 (7 bases). The clonotype was recovered from a man aged 18 to 29 in good health. Some clones in this sample may be carry-over from other donors' samples. In nucleotides, the CDR3 is TGTGCCTGGAGCTTGGGGGGAGGGGGAGATACGCAGTATTTT. Its translation is CAWSLGGGGDTQYF.